Presented here are 32 T cell receptor beta chains from one specimen sequenced in a study of cytomegalovirus exposure and HLA in healthy donors. Only in-frame clones appear in the TCRdb table, and some are missing; sequencing was by immunoSEQ multiplex PCR. The repertoire has 180,000 or so clones, about nine tenths of them found once; the top ten carry approximately 7%. Source material: PBMCs. All receptors come from a man younger than 45 in good health and CMV-seropositive.

The V and J genes are TRBV5-1 and TRBJ1-1; 12 positions agree with TRBD1. The V gene end was trimmed by 0 bases and the J gene end by 0 bases; junction bases not matched to a gene: 12. The germline V gene has CDR1 SGHRS and CDR2 YFSETQ. CDR3 size: 20 residues. The CDR3 DNA reads TGCGCCAGCAGCTTGGGCGGTAGTGGGACAGGGGGCCGAATGAACACTGAAGCTTTCTTT. Its translation: CASSLGGSGTGGRMNTEAFF.

The rearrangement links TRBV2 to TRBJ1-1, with D possibly TRBD1 on 5 matching bases. The V end lost 6 bases, the J end lost 2 bases, and 13 bases lay between the germline ends. The length of the CDR3 is 14 residues. Germline V lookup: CDR1 SNHLY, CDR2 FYNNEI. The CDR3 DNA sequence: TGTGCCAGCAGAGAGGACATCTTTAACACTGAAGCTTTCTTT. This codes for CASREDIFNTEAFF.

This clone was detected only a few times. The gene calls are TRBV2 and TRBJ2-3; TRBD2 is a possible D gene (5 bases). The CDR3 has 13 residues. Per the germline V gene, CDR1 is SNHLY and CDR2 is FYNNEI. The germline V and J ends were trimmed by 3 bases and 3 bases, with 7 bases remaining between them. This CDR3 is CASSEERTDTQYF. The CDR3 nucleotides read TGTGCCAGCAGTGAGGAGCGGACAGATACGCAGTATTTT.

This rearrangement joins TRBV7-9 to TRBJ2-7, with D tentatively TRBD2 (5 bases). The germline V and J ends were trimmed by 4 bases and 4 bases, with 14 bases remaining between them. CDR1 is SEHNR and CDR2 is FQNEAQ in the germline V gene (reference sequence). The length of the CDR3 is 14 residues. This CDR3 reads CASSSLDLPYEQYF. The CDR3 DNA sequence: TGTGCCAGCAGCTCCTTGGACTTGCCTTACGAGCAGTACTTC.

This CDR3 is CASSPESRGGWETQYF. The CDR3 bases are TGTGCCAGCAGCCCCGAGAGCAGGGGAGGTTGGGAGACCCAGTACTTC. The V and J genes are TRBV7-6 and TRBJ2-5; D could derive from TRBD1 or TRBD2 (6 bases each). Trimming took 5 bases from V and 5 from J, leaving 21 bases between them. Germline lookup yields CDR1 SGHVS and CDR2 FNYEAQ. The CDR3 covers 16 residues.

This clone was seen more than once but under ten times. V usage is TRBV7-6 and J usage is TRBJ1-2; 7 bases are shared with TRBD1. The CDR3 extends over 13 amino acids. V trimming: 5 bases; J trimming: 8 bases; junction bases outside the gene matches: 8. Per germline, CDR1 SGHVS and CDR2 FNYEAQ. CDR3 amino acids: CASSEDRFVGYTF. The CDR3 DNA sequence: TGTGCCAGCAGCGAGGACAGGTTCGTCGGCTACACCTTC. The whole variable domain, remainder taken from reference TRBV7-6 and TRBJ1-2, is GAGVSQSPRYKVTKRGQDVALRCDPISGHVSLYWYRQALGQGPEFLTYFNYEAQQDKSGLPNDRFSAERPEGSISTLTIQRTEQRDSAMYRCASSEDRFVGYTFGSGTRLTVV.

The rearrangement joins TRBV21-1 to TRBJ2-1; no DNA check was done on the table's D call, TRBD2. TRBV21-1 is recorded as a pseudogene. CDR3 length: 13 amino acids. The CDR3 region has the DNA TGTGACATAGCGAGTAGTCTGGGTAATGAGCAGTTCTTC. Its protein is CDIASSLGNEQFF.

This chain uses TRBV5-1 with TRBJ2-7; D might be TRBD1 or TRBD2, each matching 5 bases. Germline lookup yields CDR1 SGHRS and CDR2 YFSETQ. Trimming removed 3 bases at V and 4 bases at J, with 8 bases between. This CDR3 has 12 residues. The CDR3 spells CASSWDGYEQYF. Written as DNA, the CDR3 is TGCGCCAGCAGCTGGGACGGTTACGAGCAGTACTTC.

This chain uses TRBV27 with TRBJ2-1; 10 bases align to TRBD1. The V gene end was trimmed by 3 bases and the J gene end by 8 bases; junction bases not matched to a gene: 4. Looked up from germline, CDR1 is MNHEY and CDR2 is SMNVEV (reference sequence). The CDR3 consists of 14 residues. The CDR3 sequence is CASSFPGTGDEQFF. CDR3 in DNA: TGTGCCAGCAGTTTCCCCGGGACAGGGGATGAGCAGTTCTTC.

This sequence joins TRBV19 and TRBJ1-1; no reliable D call. Trimming shortened V by 5 bases and J by 1 base, and 8 bases separated the two germline ends. The CDR3 spans 13 residues. Germline lookup yields CDR1 LNHDA and CDR2 SQIVND (reference sequence). The CDR3 protein is CASSSTKNTEAFF. The CDR3 bases are TGTGCCAGTAGTTCGACTAAGAACACTGAAGCTTTCTTT.

V and J are TRBV5-1 and TRBJ1-2; possible D gene TRBD1, 5 bases. Germline loops: CDR1 SGHRS, CDR2 YFSETQ. Deletions cut 2 bases from V and 4 bases from J, with 12 bases between. The CDR3 runs 14 residues. CDR3 sequence: CASSFAHDSYGYTF. The CDR3 bases are TGCGCCAGCAGCTTTGCACACGACAGCTATGGCTACACCTTC.

This sequence joins TRBV6-5 and TRBJ2-2; the match to TRBD1 covers 8 bases. Trimming at V came to 4 bases and at J to 4 bases, leaving 8 bases not matched to a gene. The CDR3 length is 16 residues. Germline CDR1 reads MNHEY; CDR2 reads SVGAGI. The CDR3 nucleotides are TGTGCCAGCAGTTCCTACACAGGGGGGACCACCGGGGAGCTGTTTTTT. This sequence encodes CASSSYTGGTTGELFF.

The chain uses TRBV6-4 and TRBJ1-6, with D unclear. The CDR3 consists of 11 residues. The V gene lost 7 bases and the J gene lost 7 bases, with 5 bases spanning the gap. Germline V CDR1 and CDR2: MRHNA, SNTAGT. The CDR3 coding sequence is TGTGCCAGCATGGGGAATTCACCCCTCCACTTT. Amino acid sequence: CASMGNSPLHF.

This chain uses TRBV12-5 with TRBJ2-2; D ambiguous. CDR1 and CDR2 (germline): LGHNT, FRNRAP. CDR3 length: 13 amino acids. The V and J ends lost 3 bases and 6 bases respectively, with 8 bases between them. The CDR3 DNA reads as TGTGCTAGTGGTTTCCCGTTGGCCGGGGAGCTGTTTTTT. Its translation: CASGFPLAGELFF.

The CDR3: CASSTAESYNEQFF. DNA of the CDR3: TGTGCCAGCAGCACAGCGGAATCCTACAATGAGCAGTTCTTC. J is TRBJ2-1 and V is TRBV6-6, with D perhaps matching TRBD2 (5 bases). Deletions cut 6 bases from V and 1 base from J, with 10 bases between. This CDR3 has 14 amino acids. The germline CDR1 and CDR2 sequences are MNHNY and SVGAGI (reference sequence).

The V call is TRBV11-2, the J call TRBJ2-7; D gene ambiguous. Trimming removed 1 base at V and 2 bases at J, with 6 bases between. CDR1 is SGHAT and CDR2 is FQNNGV in the germline V gene. The CDR3 runs 13 residues. CDR3 sequence reads: CASSLVKAYEQYF. CDR3 coding DNA: TGTGCCAGCAGCTTAGTAAAGGCCTACGAGCAGTACTTC.

In its sample, this clone was seen once. The chain joins TRBV25-1 to TRBJ1-4, with 9 bases identical to TRBD1. After removal of 6 bases from V and 7 bases from J, the junction contained 9 bases not matched to a gene. The germline V gene has CDR1 MGHDK and CDR2 SYGVNS. This CDR3 is 15 amino acids long. The CDR3 is CASSPPGTGREKLFF. In DNA form, the CDR3 reads TGTGCCAGCAGCCCCCCCGGGACAGGGCGTGAAAAACTGTTTTTT.

V usage is TRBV6-4 and J usage is TRBJ1-1; no clear D gene. Germline CDR1 and CDR2: MRHNA and SNTAGT. The CDR3 loop spans 14 amino acids. Between the trimmed V and J ends, which lost 6 bases and 1 base, there was a span of 12 bases. CDR3 DNA: TGTGCCAGCAGCGCCCAGAGCCAGAACACTGAAGCTTTCTTT. It codes for CASSAQSQNTEAFF.

The genes are TRBV4-2 and TRBJ2-5, with 7 bases that match TRBD2. The V gene's germline CDR1 is LGHNA and CDR2 YNFKEQ. This CDR3 spans 17 amino acids. V trimming: 0 bases; J trimming: 5 bases; junction bases outside the gene matches: 12. For the CDR3, the DNA is TGTGCCAGCAGCCAAGACTTTAATGCGGGAGAAAGTGAGACCCAGTACTTC. It is translated as CASSQDFNAGESETQYF.

The chain joins TRBV5-1 to TRBJ2-5, with 11 nucleotides matching TRBD1. The length of the CDR3 is 16 residues. Germline V gene sequence: CDR1 SGHRS, CDR2 YFSETQ. With V trimmed by 0 bases and J by 0 bases, 1 base remained unmatched. CDR3 DNA: TGCGCCAGCAGCTTGGGGACAGGGGGCAACCAAGAGACCCAGTACTTC. It is translated as CASSLGTGGNQETQYF.

The genes are TRBV2 and TRBJ1-6; D is possibly TRBD1 (6 bases). This CDR3 has 14 amino acids. Germline CDR1 and CDR2: SNHLY and FYNNEI. Trimming left V 3 bases short and J 9 bases short, with 12 bases between. CDR3 sequence: CASSDEQGRSPLHF. The CDR3 nucleotides read TGTGCCAGCAGTGACGAACAGGGCCGTTCACCCCTCCACTTT.

The CDR3 is CASSLDSQGGGEQYF. CDR3 sequence (DNA): TGTGCCAGCAGCTTAGATTCGCAGGGTGGCGGCGAGCAGTACTTC. The genes are TRBV7-2 and TRBJ2-7; weak D call: TRBD1 (5 bases). V gave up 1 base and J gave up 6 bases, with 16 bases separating them. Germline lookup yields CDR1 SGHTA and CDR2 FQGNSA. This CDR3 region has 15 residues.

The chain has TRBV2 and TRBJ1-3; unclear D gene. This CDR3 is built from 13 residues. The germline V gene encodes CDR1 SNHLY and CDR2 FYNNEI. The germline V and J ends were trimmed by 8 bases and 0 bases, with 8 bases remaining between them. DNA for the CDR3: TGTGCCAGCTTGACGGGCTCTGGAAACACCATATATTTT. It is translated as CASLTGSGNTIYF.

The chain combines TRBV29-1 with TRBJ2-1, with 16 bases fitting TRBD2. Trimming removed 8 bases from V and 10 bases from J; junction bases left unmatched: 14. The CDR3 is 16 amino acids. The germline V gene has CDR1 SQVTM and CDR2 ANQGSEA. In nucleotides, the CDR3 is TGCAGCATCCGGGGACTAGCGGGAGGGCCCTCTTGGGAGCAGTTCTTC. It is translated as CSIRGLAGGPSWEQFF.

The chain joins TRBV18 to TRBJ1-2; perhaps TRBD1 as D (5 bases). Germline loops: CDR1 KGHSH, CDR2 LQKENI. Trimming stripped 3 bases from V and 8 bases from J, with 10 bases between. The length of the CDR3 is 12 residues. The DNA of the CDR3 is TGTGCCAGCTCACCTCGGGGCGGCGGCTACACCTTC. Residues: CASSPRGGGYTF.

This clone turned up a few times. This sequence joins TRBV11-2 and TRBJ1-2; D perhaps matches TRBD1 (6 bases). Germline lookup yields CDR1 SGHAT and CDR2 FQNNGV. This CDR3 is built from 17 residues. The V end lost 1 base, the J end lost 4 bases, and 19 bases lay between the germline ends. The CDR3 coding sequence is TGTGCCAGCAGCTTAGCCCCTAGTGGCACAGGGAGCTATGGCTACACCTTC. It codes for CASSLAPSGTGSYGYTF.

This chain connects TRBV5-3 to TRBJ2-7; TRBD1 aligns across 8 bases. TRBV5-3 is reported as an ORF; its role is uncertain. The CDR3 sequence is 16 residues long. V was clipped by 0 bases and J by 2 bases; unmatched bases: 7. For the CDR3, the DNA is TGTGCCAGAAGCTTGGAACGGGACAGGACCCCCTACGAGCAGTACTTC. Its translation is CARSLERDRTPYEQYF.

This clone appeared a single time. The rearrangement links TRBV30 to TRBJ1-5; D is ambiguous. The germline gives CDR1 GTSNPN, CDR2 SVGIG (reference sequence). Trimming cost V 3 bases and J 1 base, with 16 bases left between them. This CDR3 has 16 amino acids. DNA for the CDR3: TGTGCCTGGAGCACGCCGGGTTTCCAAAGCAATCAGCCCCAGCATTTT. This encodes CAWSTPGFQSNQPQHF.

The chain carries TRBV7-2 and TRBJ1-6; D is possibly TRBD1 (5 bases). The germline V and J ends were trimmed by 4 bases and 5 bases, with 15 bases remaining between them. Germline CDR1 and CDR2: SGHTA and FQGNSA. The CDR3 runs 16 residues. The CDR3 loop reads CASSSMGGANNSPLHF. The CDR3 bases are TGTGCCAGCAGCTCCATGGGCGGGGCTAATAATTCACCCCTCCACTTT.

Notes on this clone: This CDR3 is also generated by other DNA sequences in the sample. The chain is built from TRBV4-2 and TRBJ1-3; D remains ambiguous. The CDR3 has 15 amino acids. From germline, CDR1 is LGHNA and CDR2 YNFKEQ. V lost 0 bases, J lost 3 bases, and 9 bases lay in between. The CDR3 DNA is TGTGCCAGCAGCCAAGATCGGGGAGGTGGAAACACCATATATTTT. Its translation is CASSQDRGGGNTIYF.

This sequence joins TRBV4-3 and TRBJ1-2; no firm D call. CDR3 size: 16 residues. Trimming removed 4 bases at V and 5 bases at J, with 20 bases between. CDR1 LGHNA and CDR2 YSLEER come from the germline V gene. CDR3 residues: CASSPSGRSWVYGYTF. The CDR3 region has the DNA TGCGCCAGCAGCCCTTCAGGACGGTCATGGGTTTATGGCTACACCTTC.

The J gene is TRBJ2-7, the V gene TRBV11-2; 11 bases fit TRBD2. The ends lost 5 bases at V and 3 bases at J; junction bases unmatched: 6. This CDR3 has 15 residues. CDR1 is SGHAT, CDR2 FQNNGV, per germline. The chain's CDR3 is CASSRRLAGLYEQYF. Here the CDR3 DNA reads TGTGCCAGCAGCCGGCGACTAGCGGGGCTCTACGAGCAGTACTTC. Full variable domain (missing parts from reference TRBV11-2 and TRBJ2-7): EAGVAQSPRYKIIEKRQSVAFWCNPISGHATLYWYQQILGQGPKLLIQFQNNGVVDDSQLPKDRFSAERLKGVDSTLKIQPAKLEDSAVYLCASSRRLAGLYEQYFGPGTRLTVT.